The 29 T cell receptor beta chains reported below all come from one sample, sequenced in a study of blood T cell repertoires in COVID-19. Repertoires were generated with immunoSEQ multiplex PCR, while TCRdb's copy carries only in-frame clones and drops some. The table has fewer than 100,000 clones, around three quarters seen once; the top ten hold 10%. Sample: peripheral blood. The origin of the receptors is a woman in her 70s with acute or convalescent COVID-19.

The CDR3 nucleotides are TGTGCCAGCAGCGTCCATGGCGGTGGAAACACTGAAGCTTTCTTT. Amino acid sequence: CASSVHGGGNTEAFF. The chain has TRBV9 and TRBJ1-1, with D unclear. Germline assignment: CDR1 SGDLS and CDR2 YYNGEE. V lost 2 bases, J lost 2 bases, and 13 bases lay in between. CDR3 size: 15 residues.

The chain joins TRBV19 to TRBJ1-1; 10 nucleotides agree with TRBD1. In germline, CDR1 is LNHDA, CDR2 SQIVND (reference sequence). This CDR3 is built from 15 residues. V gave up 7 bases and J gave up 6 bases; unmatched junction bases: 11. The CDR3: CASTRWAGQGAEAFF. For the CDR3, the DNA is TGTGCCAGTACCCGATGGGCAGGACAGGGGGCTGAAGCTTTCTTT.

This chain uses TRBV5-5 with TRBJ1-1; 9 bases agree with TRBD1. With 7 bases clipped from V and 2 bases from J, the junction kept 9 bases outside the gene matches. There are 15 residues in the CDR3. CDR1 and CDR2 from the germline V gene are SGHKS and YYEKEE (reference sequence). DNA of the CDR3: TGTGCCAGCTCTGTCGGACAGGGGCTAAACACTGAAGCTTTCTTT. The encoded protein is CASSVGQGLNTEAFF.

V and J are TRBV5-1 and TRBJ2-2, with 9 bases matching TRBD2. Germline V lookup: CDR1 SGHRS, CDR2 YFSETQ. This CDR3 is 18 amino acids long. V shed 1 base, J shed 0 bases, and the junction held 7 bases outside the gene matches. The CDR3 sequence: CASSLLASGTANTGELFF. The DNA for the CDR3 is TGCGCCAGCAGCTTGTTGGCTAGCGGGACGGCGAACACCGGGGAGCTGTTTTTT.

The rearrangement joins TRBV5-4 to TRBJ1-6; D gene ambiguous. The length of the CDR3 is 13 residues. V shed 4 bases and J shed 7 bases, with 9 bases lying between them. The germline V gene encodes CDR1 SGHNT and CDR2 YYREEE (reference sequence). CDR3 protein: CASSRTANSPLHF. CDR3 nucleotides: TGTGCCAGCAGCAGAACAGCCAATTCACCCCTCCACTTT.

The chain has TRBV10-3 and TRBJ2-7; weak D call: TRBD1 (5 bases). The V end lost 2 bases, the J end lost 8 bases, and 13 bases lay between the germline ends. The CDR3 covers 13 residues. Germline CDR1 reads ENHRY; CDR2 reads SYGVKD. Here the CDR3 reads CAISEIAGSQQYF. In nucleotides, the CDR3 is TGTGCCATCAGTGAGATCGCAGGGTCTCAGCAGTACTTC.

The rearrangement links TRBV28 to TRBJ1-1, with 9 bases that match TRBD1. J lost 3 bases, V lost 6 bases, and 5 bases had no gene match. The CDR3 consists of 14 residues. Germline V lookup: CDR1 MDHEN, CDR2 SYDVKM. The CDR3 loop is CASRHRGQDTEAFF. Here the CDR3 DNA reads TGTGCCAGCAGACACAGGGGGCAGGACACTGAAGCTTTCTTT.

V is TRBV14 and J is TRBJ2-7, with 7 bases fitting TRBD2. From germline, CDR1 is SGHDN and CDR2 FVKESK. This CDR3 comprises 17 residues. V shed 0 bases and J 5 bases; nucleotides not matched to a gene: 13. The CDR3 region has the DNA TGTGCCAGCAGCCAAGAACTGGCTAGCGGCTCTTGGGACGAGCAGTACTTC. This encodes CASSQELASGSWDEQYF.

This sequence joins TRBV12-3 or TRBV12-4 and TRBJ2-3; tentatively, D is TRBD2 (5 bases). V was trimmed by 3 bases and J by 2 bases, leaving 6 bases between them. The CDR3 spans 13 residues. CDR3 sequence reads: CASSLRDTDTQYF. The CDR3 nucleotides read TGTGCCAGCAGTTTGAGGGACACAGATACGCAGTATTTT.

This chain connects TRBV7-2 to TRBJ1-2; 9 bases fit TRBD1. The V gene end was trimmed by 5 bases and the J gene end by 0 bases; junction bases not matched to a gene: 16. The germline V gene encodes CDR1 SGHTA and CDR2 FQGNSA. This CDR3 region has 19 residues. DNA of the CDR3: TGTGCCAGCAGCATTCAGGACAGGGGCTCCTGGCTCCCTAACTATGGCTACACCTTC. The encoded protein is CASSIQDRGSWLPNYGYTF.

There are a few counts of this clone. The chain has TRBV5-6 and TRBJ1-4; TRBD1 might be the D (6 bases). V was pared by 3 bases and J by 6 bases, with 9 bases between. The V gene's germline CDR1 is SGHDT and CDR2 YYEEEE. The CDR3 spans 13 residues. The CDR3 DNA reads as TGTGCCAGCAGCTCGACAGGAGATGAAAAACTGTTTTTT. Its protein product is CASSSTGDEKLFF. The full variable domain, with the rest looked up from reference TRBV5-6 and TRBJ1-4, is DAGVTQSPTHLIKTRGQQVTLRCSPKSGHDTVSWYQQALGQGPQFIFQYYEEEERQRGNFPDRFSGHQFPNYSSELNVNALLLGDSALYLCASSSTGDEKLFFGSGTQLSVL.

The chain has TRBV30 and TRBJ2-7, with TRBD2 as a possible D gene (7 bases). Germline lookup yields CDR1 GTSNPN and CDR2 SVGIG (reference sequence). The ends were cut back, 5 bases at V and 5 bases at J, with 19 bases in the middle. CDR3 length: 14 amino acids. CDR3 in amino acids: CAWGKLTGRDEQYF. CDR3 in DNA: TGTGCCTGGGGGAAACTAACAGGGAGGGACGAGCAGTACTTC.

In nucleotides, the CDR3 is TGTGCCAGCAGCCAAGGAGGGAGCTCCTACAATGAGCAGTTCTTC. It encodes CASSQGGSSYNEQFF. The V and J genes are TRBV14 and TRBJ2-1; TRBD2 might be the D (5 bases). Trimming took off 1 base at V and 0 bases at J, with 7 bases between the two ends. Germline CDR1 and CDR2: SGHDN and FVKESK. The CDR3 has 15 residues.

The CDR3 protein is CASSEEWTGGWDEQYF. CDR3 sequence (DNA): TGTGCCAGCAGTGAGGAATGGACAGGGGGCTGGGACGAGCAGTACTTC. V gene TRBV6-1 combines with J gene TRBJ2-7; 11 nucleotides match TRBD1. This CDR3 spans 16 amino acids. CDR1 and CDR2 from the germline V gene are MNHNS and SASEGT. Trimming took 3 bases from V and 5 from J; bases not matched to a gene: 9.

This chain uses TRBV5-6 with TRBJ2-7, with unresolved D. The CDR3 runs to 15 residues. Trimming pared 4 bases from V and 0 bases from J, leaving 14 bases between. Germline loops: CDR1 SGHDT, CDR2 YYEEEE. CDR3 DNA: TGTGCCAGCAGCAGCCCCGGAACAGTCTCCTACGAGCAGTACTTC. Residues: CASSSPGTVSYEQYF.

V is TRBV5-1 and J is TRBJ2-3, with 9 bases fitting TRBD1. CDR1 is SGHRS, CDR2 YFSETQ, per germline. The CDR3 consists of 13 residues. After removal of 5 bases from V and 6 bases from J, the junction contained 4 bases not matched to a gene. In nucleotides, the CDR3 is TGCGCCAGCAGTAACAGGGGGCGGGATACGCAGTATTTT. This translates into CASSNRGRDTQYF. Based on the CDR3 plus reference TRBV5-1 and TRBJ2-3, the full variable domain is KAGVTQTPRYLIKTRGQQVTLSCSPISGHRSVSWYQQTPGQGLQFLFEYFSETQRNKGNFPGRFSGRQFSNSRSEMNVSTLELGDSALYLCASSNRGRDTQYFGPGTRLTVL.

V is TRBV6-5 and J is TRBJ2-7, with a weak D call TRBD1 (6 bases). The V gene's germline CDR1 is MNHEY and CDR2 SVGAGI. The CDR3 extends over 15 amino acids. Trimming cost V 2 bases and J 0 bases, with 11 bases left between them. CDR3 sequence (DNA): TGTGCCAGCAGTTACCCCAGGGGCAGCTCCTACGAGCAGTACTTC. Residues: CASSYPRGSSYEQYF.

The chain is built from TRBV19 and TRBJ1-3, with 11 bases lining up with TRBD1. Unmatched junction bases numbered 5, after V lost 4 bases and J lost 3 bases. The CDR3 is 16 residues long. Germline CDR1 and CDR2: LNHDA and SQIVND (reference sequence). The CDR3 region is CASSTGQGARGNTIYF. The CDR3 DNA sequence: TGTGCCAGTAGTACTGGACAGGGGGCGCGTGGAAACACCATATATTTT.

The chain combines TRBV6-5 with TRBJ1-3; 8 nucleotides line up with TRBD1. Looked up from germline, CDR1 is MNHEY and CDR2 is SVGAGI. With V trimmed by 4 bases and J by 9 bases, 14 bases remained unmatched. The CDR3 is made up of 16 amino acids. CDR3 amino acids: CASSSRDRGYSSTIYF. The DNA for the CDR3 is TGTGCCAGCAGTTCCCGTGACAGGGGATATTCCTCCACCATATATTTT.

Details on this clone: Other DNA sequences in the sample encode the same CDR3. The chain carries TRBV29-1 and TRBJ2-7, with 8 bases matching TRBD1. Germline assignment: CDR1 SQVTM and CDR2 ANQGSEA. The junction had 7 bases not matched to a gene; V was cut back by 6 bases and J by 0 bases. This CDR3 contains 14 residues. DNA of the CDR3: TGCAGCGTCGCAACAGGGGGAAGCTCCTACGAGCAGTACTTC. Translation gives CSVATGGSSYEQYF.

The genes are TRBV7-3 and TRBJ2-3; maybe TRBD2 (5 bases). This CDR3 is built from 15 residues. Between the trimmed V and J ends, which lost 2 bases and 0 bases, there was a span of 9 bases. CDR1 is SGHTA, CDR2 FQGTGA, per germline. The CDR3 sequence is CASSLGLSSTDTQYF. CDR3 bases: TGTGCCAGCAGCTTAGGACTTTCTAGCACAGATACGCAGTATTTT.

The count of this clone is one. The chain has TRBV27 and TRBJ1-5; 8 nucleotides agree with TRBD1. This CDR3 has 15 amino acids. V dropped 6 bases and J dropped 0; count of bases not matched to a gene: 4. Germline values: CDR1 MNHEY, CDR2 SMNVEV (reference sequence). CDR3 region: CASRDRGVSNQPQHF. The CDR3 nucleotides are TGTGCCAGCAGAGACAGGGGCGTTAGCAATCAGCCCCAGCATTTT.

The CDR3 reads CASSPRQGSGNTIYF. The DNA for the CDR3 is TGTGCCAGCAGCCCCCGACAGGGCTCTGGAAACACCATATATTTT. The chain has TRBV7-6 and TRBJ1-3; 7 bases align to TRBD1. The CDR3 spans 15 residues. V was clipped by 5 bases and J by 0 bases; unmatched bases: 4. Per the germline V gene, CDR1 is SGHVS and CDR2 is FNYEAQ. The full variable domain, rest sourced from reference TRBV7-6 and TRBJ1-3, is GAGVSQSPRYKVTKRGQDVALRCDPISGHVSLYWYRQALGQGPEFLTYFNYEAQQDKSGLPNDRFSAERPEGSISTLTIQRTEQRDSAMYRCASSPRQGSGNTIYFGEGSWLTVV.

V gene TRBV6-5 combines with J gene TRBJ2-3; 7 nucleotides align to TRBD1. Germline assignment: CDR1 MNHEY and CDR2 SVGAGI. The CDR3 consists of 14 residues. Trimming at V came to 7 bases and at J to 5 bases, leaving 9 bases not matched to a gene. Here the CDR3 reads CASTSEQGLDTQYF. The CDR3 DNA sequence: TGTGCCAGCACCTCCGAACAGGGGTTAGATACGCAGTATTTT.

In this sample, this clone turned up once. V usage is TRBV3-1 (or the pseudogene TRBV3-2) and J usage is TRBJ1-2, with 8 bases identical to TRBD1. CDR3 length: 14 residues. V dropped 6 bases and J dropped 3; count of bases not matched to a gene: 6. Germline lookup yields CDR1 LGHDT and CDR2 YNNKEL (reference sequence). Here the CDR3 DNA reads TGTGCCAGCAGGCAGGGACAGGTCTACTATGGCTACACCTTC. Amino acids: CASRQGQVYYGYTF.

V gene TRBV5-1 combines with J gene TRBJ2-3, with 7 bases aligning to TRBD2. The CDR3 length is 15 residues. J was trimmed by 0 bases and V by 4 bases; bases with no gene match: 5. Germline CDR1 and CDR2: SGHRS and YFSETQ. The CDR3 DNA reads as TGCGCCAGCAGCGAACTTAGCGGGAGCACAGATACGCAGTATTTT. Its protein is CASSELSGSTDTQYF.

The chain uses TRBV6-6 and TRBJ1-6; D is possibly TRBD1 (6 bases). This CDR3 comprises 14 residues. CDR1 and CDR2 from the germline V gene are MNHNY and SVGAGI (reference sequence). The germline V and J ends were trimmed by 4 bases and 10 bases, with 14 bases remaining between them. The CDR3 loop is CASSSTGWGSPLHF. The DNA of the CDR3 is TGTGCCAGCAGTTCGACAGGCTGGGGCTCACCCCTCCACTTT.

The chain has TRBV6-2 or TRBV6-3 and TRBJ2-7; maybe TRBD1 (6 bases). The CDR3 contains 14 residues. Germline V gene lookup returns CDR1 MNHEY and CDR2 SVGEGT. V was clipped by 6 bases and J by 5 bases, with 17 bases between them. The CDR3 sequence: CASSSSQGPHEQYF. DNA for the CDR3: TGTGCCAGCAGCTCCTCTCAGGGGCCCCACGAGCAGTACTTC.

The chain combines TRBV12-3 or TRBV12-4 with TRBJ2-5; possibly TRBD1 for D (6 bases). The CDR3 totals 11 residues. V lost 6 bases, J lost 4 bases, and 6 bases lay in between. The CDR3 region has the DNA TGTGCCAGCAGCAGGGGAGAGACCCAGTACTTC. This translates into CASSRGETQYF.